This TCR beta chain was sequenced for a study of blood T cell repertoires in COVID-19. Across the whole study: Acute and convalescent COVID-19 samples came from the United States, Italy and Spain. T cells, B-cell-depleted T cells, or PBMCs provided the cDNA or gDNA that served as material.

Authors' data handling: Reference gene primer amplification gave estimated nucleated cell counts. Method: immunoSEQ multiplex PCR; TCRdb's copy keeps in-frame clones and lacks some. Clone size and V and J calls were adopted from that table, with D and trimming inferred from the DNA. This repertoire shows 45,000 or so clones, approximately 90% found once; its top ten account for 9.6%. This clone was detected once. This TCR was recovered from a woman aged 80 or over with active COVID-19. Sample: peripheral blood.

CDR3 protein: CASSRGGSPGANVLTF. In nucleotides, the CDR3 is TGCGCCAGCAGCCGAGGGGGTTCCCCTGGGGCCAACGTCCTGACTTTC. The chain is built from TRBV10-1 and TRBJ2-6; D may be TRBD1 (6 bases). Germline CDR1 and CDR2: WNHNN and SYGVQD (reference sequence). This CDR3 spans 16 amino acids. V was pared by 6 bases and J by 2 bases, with 14 bases between.